This TCR beta chain was captured in a study of T-cell reconstitution after alpha-beta-depleted transplantation in children. This clonotype was counted at least ten times. Its antigen is unknown. This CDR3 has 15 residues. The germline CDR1 and CDR2 sequences are SGHRS and YFSETQ. Losses at the gene ends were 0 bases for V and 3 bases for J; bases not matched to a gene: 3. It was with unique molecular identifiers that the TCRbeta library was prepared. In TCRdb, the PCR reads were re-called with MiXCR into one record per CDR3 protein. In the table there are roughly 250,000 distinct CDR3 sequences, approximately 8.9% of which are singletons. Findings of the study overall: Newly produced T cells mostly provided counts and TCRbeta diversity after one year, as hyperexpanded clones declined. Reports say that about two months after transplant, the alpha-beta T cells came out of several hundred graft clones that had expanded.

This chain links TRBV5-1 with TRBJ2-7, with 10 bases lining up with TRBD2. The sample was PBMCs, mostly from graft donor cells, taken 180 days after TCRalphabeta/CD19-depleted stem cell transplant. The sequence derives from a male patient aged 10-17 years who had a stem cell transplant for acute lymphoblastic leukemia, so the T cells may come from the graft donor. The DNA for the CDR3 is TGCGCCAGCAGCTTGGTAGCGGGAGGTCGCTACGAGCAGTACTTC. Protein product: CASSLVAGGRYEQYF. The full variable domain, rest sourced from reference TRBV5-1 and TRBJ2-7, is KAGVTQTPRYLIKTRGQQVTLSCSPISGHRSVSWYQQTPGQGLQFLFEYFSETQRNKGNFPGRFSGRQFSNSRSEMNVSTLELGDSALYLCASSLVAGGRYEQYFGPGTRLTVT.